Sequencing of this TCR beta chain was carried out in a study of blood T cell repertoires in COVID-19. CDR3 length: 17 residues. Germline-derived CDR1 and CDR2 are SGHDN and FVKESK. Deletions cut 1 base from V and 4 bases from J, with 16 bases between. TCRdb's copy holds only in-frame clones and misses some; the assay was immunoSEQ multiplex PCR. The top ten clones hold about 4.1% of a sample with roughly 250,000 clones, 80% to 90% of them seen once. The sequencing input was PBMCs or T cells enriched from blood (not recorded which). The clonotype comes from a woman in her twenties or thirties who had recovered from COVID-19. This chain connects TRBV14 to TRBJ2-2; D possibly corresponds to TRBD2 (5 bases). CDR3 amino acids: CASSQGGLHRGTGELFF. The DNA for the CDR3 is TGTGCCAGCAGCCAAGGTGGGCTACACCGGGGCACCGGGGAGCTGTTTTTT.